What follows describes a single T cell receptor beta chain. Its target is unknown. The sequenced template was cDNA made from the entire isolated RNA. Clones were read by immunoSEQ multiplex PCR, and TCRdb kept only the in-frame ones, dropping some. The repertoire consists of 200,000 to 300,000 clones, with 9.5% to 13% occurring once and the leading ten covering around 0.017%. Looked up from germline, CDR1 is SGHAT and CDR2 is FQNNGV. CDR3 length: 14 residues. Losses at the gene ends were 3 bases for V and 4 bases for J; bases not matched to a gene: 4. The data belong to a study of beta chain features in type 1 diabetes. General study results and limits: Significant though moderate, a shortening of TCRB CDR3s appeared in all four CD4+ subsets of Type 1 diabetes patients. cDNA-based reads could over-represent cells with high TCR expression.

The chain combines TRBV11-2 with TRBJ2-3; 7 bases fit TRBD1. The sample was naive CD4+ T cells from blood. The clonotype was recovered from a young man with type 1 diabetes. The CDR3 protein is CASSFRGRPDTQYF. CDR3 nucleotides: TGTGCCAGCAGCTTTAGGGGGCGCCCAGATACGCAGTATTTT.